Below, one T cell receptor beta chain is given with its context. Its matching antigen is unknown. The sample belongs to a study of T cell clonotyping in hematopoietic cell transplantation. Whole-study results and caveats: After transplant, recipient diversity fell while pathologically expanded clonotypes grew through day 180.

Per germline, CDR1 SGHVS and CDR2 FNYEAQ. This CDR3 comprises 15 residues. V shed 5 bases and J shed 2 bases, with 16 bases lying between them. Produced via immunoSEQ multiplex PCR; TCRdb's table is partial and in-frame only. This sample has roughly 23,000 clones; roughly 90% occur once, and the top ten carry 3% to 4%. Time point: recipient sample about 28 days before transplant, after cytoreduction. Recipients were bled about 28 days pretransplant and at posttransplant days 30, 100, 180. The gene calls are TRBV7-6 and TRBJ2-7; D is perhaps TRBD1 (6 bases). This TCR derives from a man younger than 35 with biphenotypic leukemia. Some clones in this sample may be carry-over from other donors' samples. The sequencing used peripheral blood mononuclear cells, collected before stem cell transplant. CDR3 bases: TGTGCCAGCAGCCCCTTTGCGGACAGTGCCTACGAGCAGTACTTC. Translating gives CASSPFADSAYEQYF.